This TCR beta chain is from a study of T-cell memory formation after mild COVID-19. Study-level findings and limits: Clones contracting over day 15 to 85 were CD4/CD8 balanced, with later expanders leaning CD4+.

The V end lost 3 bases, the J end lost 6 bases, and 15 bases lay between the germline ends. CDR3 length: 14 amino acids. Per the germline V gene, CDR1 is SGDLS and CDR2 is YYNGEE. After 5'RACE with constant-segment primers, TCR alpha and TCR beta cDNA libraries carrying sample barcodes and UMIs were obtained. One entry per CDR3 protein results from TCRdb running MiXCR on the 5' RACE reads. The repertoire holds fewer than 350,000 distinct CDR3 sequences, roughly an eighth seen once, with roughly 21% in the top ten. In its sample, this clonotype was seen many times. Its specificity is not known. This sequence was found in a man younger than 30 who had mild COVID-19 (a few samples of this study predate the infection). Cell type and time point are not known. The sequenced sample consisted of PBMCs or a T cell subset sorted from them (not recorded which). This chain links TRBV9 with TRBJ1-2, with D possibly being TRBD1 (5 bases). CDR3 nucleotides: TGTGCCAGCAGCGGGGGCCAGGGTAAAAATGGCTACACCTTC. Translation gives CASSGGQGKNGYTF.